This T cell receptor (beta chain) was identified in a study of neurological immune-mediated disorders. Germline values: CDR1 SGHVS, CDR2 FNYEAQ. This CDR3 has 13 residues. Trimming took 6 bases from V and 5 from J; bases not matched to a gene: 6. The sample holds many counts of this clonotype. With 10-nucleotide random UMIs, 5'RACE was used to make the cDNA. TCRdb itself ran the 5' RACE reads through MiXCR, one entry per CDR3 protein. The sample shows 25,000 to 30,000 distinct CDR3 sequences, about 7% of them seen only once. The chain links TRBV7-6 to TRBJ2-5, with 7 bases fitting TRBD2. The sample consisted of PBMCs. This clonotype was obtained from a woman between 50 and 59 years old in good health. The DNA for the CDR3 is TGTGCCAGCAGATGGCAGGGAGGGGAGACCCAGTACTTC. Amino acids: CASRWQGGETQYF.